The clone carrying this T cell receptor (beta chain) was seen at least ten times. Time point meaning: newly diagnosed GD, antithyroid drugs for less than 3 months. The authors made the TCR library using RNA they extracted from PBMCs. Staff took roughly 9 milliliters of peripheral blood and put it into EDTA tubes. The source of the sample is a study of regulatory T cells in long-lasting Graves disease. The CDR3 length is 15 residues. The V end was cut by 1 base, the J end by 1 base, with 12 bases between. Germline-derived CDR1 and CDR2 are DFQATT and SNEGSKA (reference sequence). Relying on iRepertoire HTBI primers and Arm-PCR of CDR3 regions, the team built TCR beta libraries. Each CDR3 protein is one row after TCRdb ran MiXCR on the multiplex PCR reads. The data show 530,000 or so distinct CDR3 sequences, approximately 13% seen once. The same sample was also used in a study of T cells in Graves' hyperthyroidism and ophthalmopathy. From that report: Most thyroid clonotypes expanded above 0.001 appeared in blood too. By a 13 V-J model, ophthalmopathy was set apart from stable hyperthyroidism.

The sequence was collected from a man aged 25 to 40 with Graves disease. The chain couples TRBV20-1 to TRBJ2-3; D gene unclear. The sequencing here drew on peripheral blood mononuclear cells (PBMCs), taken at new diagnosis, from a patient treated with antithyroid drugs. The chain's CDR3 is CSARVLGPGTDTQYF. The CDR3 DNA reads TGCAGTGCTAGAGTTCTGGGTCCCGGCACAGATACGCAGTATTTT.